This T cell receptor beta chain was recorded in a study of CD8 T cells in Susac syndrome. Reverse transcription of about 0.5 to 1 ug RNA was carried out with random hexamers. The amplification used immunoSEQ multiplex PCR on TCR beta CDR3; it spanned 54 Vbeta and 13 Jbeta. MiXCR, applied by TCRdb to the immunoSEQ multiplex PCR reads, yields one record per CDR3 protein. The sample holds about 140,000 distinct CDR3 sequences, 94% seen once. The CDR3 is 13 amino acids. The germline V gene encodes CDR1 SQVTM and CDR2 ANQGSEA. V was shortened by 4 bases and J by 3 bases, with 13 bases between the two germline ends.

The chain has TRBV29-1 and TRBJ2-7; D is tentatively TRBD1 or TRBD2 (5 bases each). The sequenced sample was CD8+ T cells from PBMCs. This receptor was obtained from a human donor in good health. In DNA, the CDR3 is TGCAGCGTTGGTTGGGACGCTCTCTACGAGCAGTACTTC. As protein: CSVGWDALYEQYF.